This note documents a single TCR beta chain sequence. Its target is not known. Profiling relied on immunoSEQ multiplex PCR, and the TCRdb table lists in-frame clones only, not all of them. The sample consists of roughly 64,000 clones, more than 75% of them appearing once. The sample comes from a study of Tregs in tolerant kidney transplant recipients. The study, taken as a whole, reports: Activated donor B cell expansion appeared to reveal the most relevant donor-specific TCRbeta repertoire.

Germline CDR1 is SGHNT and CDR2 is YYREEE (reference sequence). The CDR3 is 13 amino acids. V was shortened by 0 bases and J by 6 bases, with 7 bases between the two germline ends. Recipients received nonmyeloablative bone marrow transplants from related graft donors, with transient mixed chimerism. Unstimulated regulatory T cells (CD4+CD25+CD127-), CD4+CD25- non-regulatory cells, CD4 and CD8 cells were FACS-sorted from thawed PBMCs. The clonotype originates from a human patient who received a combined kidney and bone marrow transplant. Part of the T cells may come from the graft donor. This chain connects TRBV5-4 to TRBJ2-1; D is perhaps TRBD1 (5 bases). Sequenced here: CD4+ T cells from blood (PBMCs), sampled 6 months after the transplant. CDR3 nucleotides: TGTGCCAGCAGCTTGGAGGGGTCCAATGAGCAGTTCTTC. This sequence encodes CASSLEGSNEQFF.